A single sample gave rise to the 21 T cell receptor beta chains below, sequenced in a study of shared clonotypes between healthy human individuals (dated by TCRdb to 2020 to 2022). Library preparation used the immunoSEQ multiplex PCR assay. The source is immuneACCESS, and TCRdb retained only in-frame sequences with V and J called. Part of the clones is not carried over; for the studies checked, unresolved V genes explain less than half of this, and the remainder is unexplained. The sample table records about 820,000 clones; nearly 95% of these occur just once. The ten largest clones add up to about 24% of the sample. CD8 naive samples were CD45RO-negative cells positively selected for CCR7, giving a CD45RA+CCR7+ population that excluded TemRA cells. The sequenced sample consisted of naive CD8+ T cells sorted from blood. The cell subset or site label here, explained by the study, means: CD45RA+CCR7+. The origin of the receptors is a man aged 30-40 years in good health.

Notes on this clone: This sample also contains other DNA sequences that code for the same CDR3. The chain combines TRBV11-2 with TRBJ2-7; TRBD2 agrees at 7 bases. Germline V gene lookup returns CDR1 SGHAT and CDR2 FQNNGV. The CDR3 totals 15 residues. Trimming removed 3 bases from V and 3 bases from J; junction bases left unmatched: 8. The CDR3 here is CASSFGAGSYYEQYF. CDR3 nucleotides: TGTGCCAGCAGCTTTGGAGCGGGAAGCTACTACGAGCAGTACTTC. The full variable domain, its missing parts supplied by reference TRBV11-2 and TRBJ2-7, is EAGVAQSPRYKIIEKRQSVAFWCNPISGHATLYWYQQILGQGPKLLIQFQNNGVVDDSQLPKDRFSAERLKGVDSTLKIQPAKLEDSAVYLCASSFGAGSYYEQYFGPGTRLTVT.

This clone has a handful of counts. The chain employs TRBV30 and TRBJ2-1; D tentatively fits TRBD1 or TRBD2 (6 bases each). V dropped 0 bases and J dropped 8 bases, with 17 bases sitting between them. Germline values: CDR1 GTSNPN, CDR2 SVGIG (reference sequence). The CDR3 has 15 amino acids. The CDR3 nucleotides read TGTGCCTGGAGTGTACTGGCGGAGGGGGTCGATGAGCAGTTCTTC. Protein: CAWSVLAEGVDEQFF.

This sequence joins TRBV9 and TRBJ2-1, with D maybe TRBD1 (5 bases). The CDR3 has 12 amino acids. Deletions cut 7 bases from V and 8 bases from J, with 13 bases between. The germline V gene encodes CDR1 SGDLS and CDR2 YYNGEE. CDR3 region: CASGPGAHEQFF. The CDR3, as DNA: TGTGCCAGCGGGCCTGGGGCGCATGAGCAGTTCTTC.

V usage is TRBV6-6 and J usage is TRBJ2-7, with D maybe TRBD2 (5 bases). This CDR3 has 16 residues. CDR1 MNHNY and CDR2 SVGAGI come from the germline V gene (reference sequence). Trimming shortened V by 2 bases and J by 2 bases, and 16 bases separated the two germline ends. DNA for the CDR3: TGTGCCAGCAGTTACAGTATGTGGGAGTCCGCCTACGAGCAGTACTTC. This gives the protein CASSYSMWESAYEQYF.

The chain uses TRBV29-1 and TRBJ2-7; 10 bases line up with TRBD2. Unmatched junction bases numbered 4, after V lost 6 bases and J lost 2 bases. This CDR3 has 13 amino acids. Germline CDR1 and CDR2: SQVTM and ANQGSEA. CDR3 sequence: CSVLAGPPYEQYF. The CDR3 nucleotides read TGCAGCGTACTAGCGGGACCTCCCTACGAGCAGTACTTC.

Here the CDR3 DNA reads TGTGCCAGTAGTATAGCCCGAGCCGGGGAGCTGTTTTTT. This codes for CASSIARAGELFF. The J gene is TRBJ2-2, the V gene TRBV19; D gene ambiguous. Germline V gene lookup returns CDR1 LNHDA and CDR2 SQIVND (reference sequence). CDR3 size: 13 residues. V lost 1 base and J 6 bases, leaving 6 bases between the germline ends.

In nucleotides, the CDR3 is TGCAGCGTCCTGGAGAGCGATAGCAATCAGCCCCAGCATTTT. Protein product: CSVLESDSNQPQHF. This chain links TRBV29-1 with TRBJ1-5; no firm D call. CDR3 size: 14 residues. The germline V gene has CDR1 SQVTM and CDR2 ANQGSEA. V was clipped by 6 bases and J by 0 bases, with 12 bases between them.

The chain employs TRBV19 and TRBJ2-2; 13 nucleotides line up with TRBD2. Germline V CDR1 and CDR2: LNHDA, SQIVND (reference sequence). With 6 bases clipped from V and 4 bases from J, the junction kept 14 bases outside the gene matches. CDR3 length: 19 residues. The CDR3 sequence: CASRPGLAGTLPLTGELFF. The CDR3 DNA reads TGTGCCAGTAGACCGGGACTAGCGGGAACCCTTCCTCTCACCGGGGAGCTGTTTTTT.

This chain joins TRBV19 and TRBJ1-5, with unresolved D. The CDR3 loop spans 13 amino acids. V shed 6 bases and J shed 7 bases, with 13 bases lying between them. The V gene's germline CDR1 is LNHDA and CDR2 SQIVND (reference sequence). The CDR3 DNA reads TGTGCCAGTAGAGAATTGGGTAGCCAGCCCCAGCATTTT. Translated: CASRELGSQPQHF.

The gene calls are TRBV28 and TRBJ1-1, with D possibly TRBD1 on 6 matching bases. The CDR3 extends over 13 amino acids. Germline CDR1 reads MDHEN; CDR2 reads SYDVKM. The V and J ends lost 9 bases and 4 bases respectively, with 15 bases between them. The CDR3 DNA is TGTGCCAGGATAGGCAGGGGTCCCACTGAAGCTTTCTTT. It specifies CARIGRGPTEAFF. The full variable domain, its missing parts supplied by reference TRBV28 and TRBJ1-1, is DVKVTQSSRYLVKRTGEKVFLECVQDMDHENMFWYRQDPGLGLRLIYFSYDVKMKEKGDIPEGYSVSREKKERFSLILESASTNQTSMYLCARIGRGPTEAFFGQGTRLTVV.

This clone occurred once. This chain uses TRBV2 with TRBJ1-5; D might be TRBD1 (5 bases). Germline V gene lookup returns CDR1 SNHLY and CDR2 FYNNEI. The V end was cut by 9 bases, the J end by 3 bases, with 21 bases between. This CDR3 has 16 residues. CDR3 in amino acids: CARGGREGGYNQPQHF. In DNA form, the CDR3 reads TGTGCCAGGGGGGGACGGGAAGGCGGGTACAATCAGCCCCAGCATTTT.

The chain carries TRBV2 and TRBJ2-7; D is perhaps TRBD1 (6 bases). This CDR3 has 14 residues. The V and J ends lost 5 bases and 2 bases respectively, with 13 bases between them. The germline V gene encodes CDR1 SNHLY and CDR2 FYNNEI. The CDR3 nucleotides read TGTGCCAGCAGTTTTCCGACAGGCGCCTACGAGCAGTACTTC. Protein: CASSFPTGAYEQYF. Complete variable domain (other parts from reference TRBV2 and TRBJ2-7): EPEVTQTPSHQVTQMGQEVILRCVPISNHLYFYWYRQILGQKVEFLVSFYNNEISEKSEIFDDQFSVERPDGSNFTLKIRSTKLEDSAMYFCASSFPTGAYEQYFGPGTRLTVT.

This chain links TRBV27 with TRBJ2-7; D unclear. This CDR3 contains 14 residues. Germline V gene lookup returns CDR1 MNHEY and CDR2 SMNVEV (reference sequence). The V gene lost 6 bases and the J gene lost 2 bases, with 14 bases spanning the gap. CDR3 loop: CASSLSDDPYEQYF. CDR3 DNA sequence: TGTGCCAGCAGCCTCTCTGACGATCCCTACGAGCAGTACTTC.

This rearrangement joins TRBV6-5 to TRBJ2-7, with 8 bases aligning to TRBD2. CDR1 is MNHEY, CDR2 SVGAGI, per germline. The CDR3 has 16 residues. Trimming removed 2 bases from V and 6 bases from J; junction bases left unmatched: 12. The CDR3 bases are TGTGCCAGCAGTTACGATAGGACTAGCTATACTACCGAGCAGTACTTC. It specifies CASSYDRTSYTTEQYF.

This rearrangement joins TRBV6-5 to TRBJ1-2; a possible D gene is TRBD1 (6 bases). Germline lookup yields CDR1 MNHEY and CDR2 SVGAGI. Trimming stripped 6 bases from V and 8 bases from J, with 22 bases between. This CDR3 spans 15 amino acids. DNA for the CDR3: TGTGCCAGCAGCCCAACCCCCACGGGGGCAACAGGCTACACCTTC. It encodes CASSPTPTGATGYTF.

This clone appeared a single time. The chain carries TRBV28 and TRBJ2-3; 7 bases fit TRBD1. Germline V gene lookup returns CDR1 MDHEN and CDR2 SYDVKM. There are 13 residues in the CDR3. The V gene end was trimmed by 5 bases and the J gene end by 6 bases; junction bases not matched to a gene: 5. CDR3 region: CASSPGQRDTQYF. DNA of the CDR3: TGTGCCAGCAGTCCGGGACAGAGGGATACGCAGTATTTT.

The CDR3: CASSPRTGQNTEAFF. CDR3 nucleotide sequence: TGTGCCAGCAGCCCCAGGACAGGCCAGAACACTGAAGCTTTCTTT. This chain connects TRBV2 to TRBJ1-1; TRBD1 aligns across 7 bases. From germline, CDR1 is SNHLY and CDR2 FYNNEI. The V and J ends lost 6 bases and 1 base, in that order; junction bases with no gene match: 8. This CDR3 spans 15 amino acids. Combining the CDR3 with reference TRBV2 and TRBJ1-1 gives the whole variable domain EPEVTQTPSHQVTQMGQEVILRCVPISNHLYFYWYRQILGQKVEFLVSFYNNEISEKSEIFDDQFSVERPDGSNFTLKIRSTKLEDSAMYFCASSPRTGQNTEAFFGQGTRLTVV.

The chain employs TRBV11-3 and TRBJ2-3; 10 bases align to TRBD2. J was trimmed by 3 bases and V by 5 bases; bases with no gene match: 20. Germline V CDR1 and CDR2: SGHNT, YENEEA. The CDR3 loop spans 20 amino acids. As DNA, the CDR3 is TGTGCCAGCAGCCCAGGCTCCCTTCATTCTAGCGGGAGTTGGACAGATACGCAGTATTTT. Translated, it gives CASSPGSLHSSGSWTDTQYF. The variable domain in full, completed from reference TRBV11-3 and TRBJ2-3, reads EAGVVQSPRYKIIEKKQPVAFWCNPISGHNTLYWYLQNLGQGPELLIRYENEEAVDDSQLPKDRFSAERLKGVDSTLKIQPAELGDSAVYLCASSPGSLHSSGSWTDTQYFGPGTRLTVL.

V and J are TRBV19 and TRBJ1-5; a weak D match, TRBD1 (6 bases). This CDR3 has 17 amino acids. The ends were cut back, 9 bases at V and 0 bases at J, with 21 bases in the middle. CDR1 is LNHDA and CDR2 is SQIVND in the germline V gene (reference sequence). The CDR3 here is CARDGDTEFISNQPQHF. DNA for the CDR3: TGTGCCAGAGACGGGGACACCGAATTCATTAGCAATCAGCCCCAGCATTTT.

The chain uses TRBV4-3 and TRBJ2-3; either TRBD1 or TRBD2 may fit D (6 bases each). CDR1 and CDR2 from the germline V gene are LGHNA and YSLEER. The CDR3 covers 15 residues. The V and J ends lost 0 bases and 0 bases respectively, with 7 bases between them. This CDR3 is CASSQEGGSTDTQYF. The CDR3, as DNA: TGCGCCAGCAGCCAAGAAGGGGGGAGCACAGATACGCAGTATTTT.

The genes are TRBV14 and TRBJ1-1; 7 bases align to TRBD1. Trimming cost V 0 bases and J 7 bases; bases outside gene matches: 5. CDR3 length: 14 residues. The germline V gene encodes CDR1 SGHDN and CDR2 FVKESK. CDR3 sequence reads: CASSQDPGTVEAFF. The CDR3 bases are TGTGCCAGCAGCCAAGATCCAGGGACAGTTGAAGCTTTCTTT.